A single sample is the source of the 5 T cell receptor beta chains below, sequenced in a study of blood T cell repertoires in COVID-19. Repertoires were generated with immunoSEQ multiplex PCR, while TCRdb's copy carries only in-frame clones and drops some. The table has tens of thousands of clones, roughly 80% seen once. Material for sequencing was peripheral blood. These receptors all come from a human donor with acute or convalescent COVID-19. The donor label of this sample is uncertain.

The rearrangement uses TRBV30 and TRBJ2-1; 14 bases match TRBD2. There are 18 residues in the CDR3. The germline gives CDR1 GTSNPN, CDR2 SVGIG (reference sequence). With V trimmed by 1 base and J by 3 bases, 8 bases remained unmatched. The CDR3 bases are TGTGCCTGGAGTGGCGGGACTAGCGGGAGCGCTTACTACAATGAGCAGTTCTTC. Translation gives CAWSGGTSGSAYYNEQFF.

The chain recombines TRBV7-9 with TRBJ2-7, with 7 nucleotides matching TRBD1. CDR1 SEHNR and CDR2 FQNEAQ come from the germline V gene (reference sequence). CDR3 size: 14 residues. The V gene end was trimmed by 5 bases and the J gene end by 4 bases; junction bases not matched to a gene: 8. CDR3 sequence: CASSRQGDSYEQYF. The CDR3 region has the DNA TGTGCCAGCAGCCGACAGGGCGATTCTTACGAGCAGTACTTC.

In its sample, this clone was seen a few times. The CDR3 sequence: CASSLSTGRNQPQHF. In DNA form, the CDR3 reads TGTGCCAGCAGCCTTTCGACAGGGCGCAATCAGCCCCAGCATTTT. The chain recombines TRBV7-8 with TRBJ1-5; TRBD1 agrees at 7 bases. The CDR3 sequence is 15 residues long. Germline-derived CDR1 and CDR2 are SGHVS and FQNEAQ. V was clipped by 5 bases and J by 2 bases; unmatched bases: 6.

This chain joins TRBV4-2 and TRBJ1-5; D unclear. Per the germline V gene, CDR1 is LGHNA and CDR2 is YNFKEQ. Trimming stripped 0 bases from V and 3 bases from J, with 12 bases between. The CDR3 runs to 16 residues. The CDR3 DNA follows: TGTGCCAGCAGCCAAGAACAGTTGGATTACAATCAGCCCCAGCATTTT. Translation: CASSQEQLDYNQPQHF.

The chain is built from TRBV12-3 or TRBV12-4 and TRBJ1-1, with a weak D call TRBD1 (5 bases). CDR3 length: 12 amino acids. V was pared by 3 bases and J by 11 bases, with 13 bases between. The CDR3 bases are TGTGCCAGCAGTTTGGAGGGCAGGGACGCTTTCTTT. Its protein product is CASSLEGRDAFF.